The clone carrying this T cell receptor (beta chain) was seen a handful of times. V dropped 6 bases and J dropped 6 bases, with 20 bases sitting between them. Germline lookup yields CDR1 DFQATT and CDR2 SNEGSKA (reference sequence). This CDR3 has 14 residues. Using its own MiXCR run on the RT-PCR reads, TCRdb lists one record per CDR3 protein. The sample holds about 680,000 distinct CDR3 sequences, approximately 15% seen once. The sample consisted of memory CD4+ T cells from blood. This receptor was taken from a female donor in good health, serving as a healthy control. The chain employs TRBV20-1 and TRBJ1-1; weak D call: TRBD1 (6 bases). CDR3 residues: CSAGGDMVISEAFF. The CDR3 bases are TGCAGTGCCGGGGGGGACATGGTAATATCTGAAGCTTTCTTT.